This T cell receptor (beta chain) was obtained from a study of T cell responses to AZD1222 COVID-19 vaccine. Study as a whole: Pooled in the analysis were second doses at about 4 or about 12 weeks. Study outcomes and limitations: Repertoires were collected only later (after the peak T cell response had occurred). Across spike, vaccine-associated CD4 TCRs were found, dominant at 160-218 and 743-854. Seropositivity was recorded at baseline in only 5 or 6 AZD1222 recipients.

Sequenced by immunoSEQ multiplex PCR; TCRdb stores in-frame clones only, minus some. The table shows 130,000 or so clones, with 85% to 95% occurring only once. In the case of this clone: The antigen is undetermined.

This sequence was found in an adult in good health. The sample in question was peripheral blood, obtained on day 0 of AZD1222 vaccination.

The DNA for the CDR3 is TGCGCCAGCAGGATGATCGGGTGGCCGGATTCCTACGAGCAGTACTTC. It is translated as CASRMIGWPDSYEQYF. This sequence joins TRBV5-1 and TRBJ2-7; no reliable D call. The V gene's germline CDR1 is SGHRS and CDR2 YFSETQ. The CDR3 covers 16 residues. V lost 5 bases to trimming and J lost 1 base, with 19 bases between them.